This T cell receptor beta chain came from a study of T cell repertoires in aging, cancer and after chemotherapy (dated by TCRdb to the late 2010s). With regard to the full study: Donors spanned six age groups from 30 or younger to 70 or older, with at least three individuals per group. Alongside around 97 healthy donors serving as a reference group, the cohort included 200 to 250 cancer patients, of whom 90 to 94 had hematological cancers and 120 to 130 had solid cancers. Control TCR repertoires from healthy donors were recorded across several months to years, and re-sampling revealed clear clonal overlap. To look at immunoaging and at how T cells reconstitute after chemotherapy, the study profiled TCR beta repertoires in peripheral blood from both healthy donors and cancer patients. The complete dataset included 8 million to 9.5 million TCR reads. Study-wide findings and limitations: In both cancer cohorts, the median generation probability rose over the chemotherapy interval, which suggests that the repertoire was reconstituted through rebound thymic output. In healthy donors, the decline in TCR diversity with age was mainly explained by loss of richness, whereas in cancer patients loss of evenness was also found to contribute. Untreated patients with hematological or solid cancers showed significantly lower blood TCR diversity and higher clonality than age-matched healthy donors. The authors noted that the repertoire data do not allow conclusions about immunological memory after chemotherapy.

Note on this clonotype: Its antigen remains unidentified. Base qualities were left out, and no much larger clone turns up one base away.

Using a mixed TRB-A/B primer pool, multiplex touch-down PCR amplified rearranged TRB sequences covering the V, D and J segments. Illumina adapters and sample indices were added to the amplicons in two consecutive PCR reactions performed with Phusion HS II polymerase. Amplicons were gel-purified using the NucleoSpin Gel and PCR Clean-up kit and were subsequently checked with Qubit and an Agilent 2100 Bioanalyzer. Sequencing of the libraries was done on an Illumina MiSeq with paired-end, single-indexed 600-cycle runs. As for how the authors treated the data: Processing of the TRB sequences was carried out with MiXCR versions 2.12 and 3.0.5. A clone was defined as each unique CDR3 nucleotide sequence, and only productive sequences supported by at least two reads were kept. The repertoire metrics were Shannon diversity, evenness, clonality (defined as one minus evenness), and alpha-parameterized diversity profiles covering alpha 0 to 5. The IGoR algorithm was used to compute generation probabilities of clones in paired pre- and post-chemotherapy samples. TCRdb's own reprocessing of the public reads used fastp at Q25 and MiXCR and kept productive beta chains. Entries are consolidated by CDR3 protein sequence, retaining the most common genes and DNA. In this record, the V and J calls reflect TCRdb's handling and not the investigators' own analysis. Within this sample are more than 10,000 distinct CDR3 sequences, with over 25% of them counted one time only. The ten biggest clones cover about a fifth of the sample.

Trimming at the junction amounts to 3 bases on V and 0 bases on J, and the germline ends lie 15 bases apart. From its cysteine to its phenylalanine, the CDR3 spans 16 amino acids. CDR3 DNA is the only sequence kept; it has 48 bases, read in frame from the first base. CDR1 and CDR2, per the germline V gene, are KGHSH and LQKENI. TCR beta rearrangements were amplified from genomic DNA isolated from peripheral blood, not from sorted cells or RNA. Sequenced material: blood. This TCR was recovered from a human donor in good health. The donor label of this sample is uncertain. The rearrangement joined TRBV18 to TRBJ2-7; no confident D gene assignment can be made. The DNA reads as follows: TGTGCCAGCTCACCGTCTCAGGCGGAGAGCTCCTACGAGCAGTACTTC. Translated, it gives CASSPSQAESSYEQYF.